The rows below give T cell receptor beta chains drawn from one sample of a study of low-dose radiotherapy and immunotherapy resistance in tumors. TCRdb re-derived calls from the reads in MiXCR, one entry per CDR3 protein. Counted here are tens of thousands of distinct CDR3 sequences, less than 30% occurring once; the ten biggest clones make up roughly a tenth. The sample was PBMCs, taken after low-dose radiotherapy plus immunotherapy. These receptors all come from a male donor with prostate cancer. The CDR3 runs from the conserved cysteine through the conserved F or W. D genes are given only for firm matches. The size entry is marked missing in some rows and otherwise reads once, few, many or a size class.

J gene: TRBJ2-7; clone size: many; D gene: .; V gene: TRBV3-1; CDR3 protein: CASSQDLGGSPYEQYF; CDR3 DNA: TGTGCCAGCAGCCAAGATCTAGGGGGGTCCCCCTACGAGCAGTACTTC
J gene: TRBJ2-3; clone size: many; D gene: TRBD1; V gene: TRBV9; CDR3 protein: CASSVWDSSTDTQYF; CDR3 DNA: TGTGCCAGCAGCGTATGGGACAGCTCCACAGATACGCAGTATTTT
J gene: TRBJ2-7; clone size: many; D gene: TRBD1; V gene: TRBV20-1; CDR3 protein: CSARRGPTYEQYF; CDR3 DNA: TGCAGTGCTAGGAGGGGGCCTACCTACGAGCAGTACTTC
J gene: TRBJ2-7; clone size: .; D gene: .; V gene: TRBV5-3; CDR3 protein: CASSLGTNTYEQYF; CDR3 DNA: TGTGCCAGCAGCTTGGGGACCAATACCTACGAGCAGTACTTC
J gene: TRBJ1-1; clone size: .; D gene: .; V gene: TRBV24-1; CDR3 protein: CATRSTGTSPPEAFF; CDR3 DNA: TGTGCCACCAGGTCTACCGGGACCTCACCTCCTGAAGCTTTCTTT
J gene: TRBJ2-5; clone size: many; D gene: .; V gene: TRBV18; CDR3 protein: CASSPGQAETQYF; CDR3 DNA: TGTGCCAGCTCACCAGGCCAGGCAGAGACCCAGTACTTC
J gene: TRBJ2-3; clone size: .; D gene: TRBD2; V gene: TRBV11-2; CDR3 protein: CASSKLAGGTDTQYF; CDR3 DNA: TGTGCCAGCAGCAAACTAGCGGGAGGCACAGATACGCAGTATTTT
J gene: TRBJ2-3; clone size: .; D gene: .; V gene: TRBV5-1; CDR3 protein: CASSLESDIEYF; CDR3 DNA: TGCGCCAGCAGCTTGGAATCTGACATTGAGTATTTT
J gene: TRBJ2-1; clone size: many; D gene: TRBD2; V gene: TRBV20-1; CDR3 protein: CSARVGGRDRNEQFF; CDR3 DNA: TGCAGTGCTAGAGTCGGCGGGAGGGATCGAAATGAGCAGTTCTTC
J gene: TRBJ2-1; clone size: few; D gene: TRBD2; V gene: TRBV5-4; CDR3 protein: CASSLGTSGNNEQFF; CDR3 DNA: TGTGCCAGCAGCTTAGGGACTAGCGGGAACAATGAGCAGTTCTTC
J gene: TRBJ2-4; clone size: many; D gene: .; V gene: TRBV20-1; CDR3 protein: CSARSSSTKNIQYF; CDR3 DNA: TGCAGTGCGAGGTCTAGCTCTACCAAAAACATTCAGTACTTC
J gene: TRBJ1-3; clone size: .; D gene: .; V gene: TRBV5-1; CDR3 protein: CASSPIGGSSGNTIYF; CDR3 DNA: TGCGCCAGCAGCCCGATCGGAGGGTCCTCTGGAAACACCATATATTTT
J gene: TRBJ2-5; clone size: many; D gene: TRBD2; V gene: TRBV18; CDR3 protein: CASSSGTSGRETQYF; CDR3 DNA: TGTGCCAGCTCATCTGGGACTAGCGGGAGAGAGACCCAGTACTTC
J gene: TRBJ2-2; clone size: many; D gene: TRBD2; V gene: TRBV7-2; CDR3 protein: CASSEVAGGTGELFF; CDR3 DNA: TGTGCCAGCAGCGAGGTGGCGGGAGGAACCGGGGAGCTGTTTTTT
J gene: TRBJ2-7; clone size: many; D gene: .; V gene: TRBV4-3; CDR3 protein: CASSRDSITYEQYF; CDR3 DNA: TGCGCCAGCAGCCGAGACAGCATCACTTACGAGCAGTACTTC
J gene: TRBJ1-2; clone size: .; D gene: .; V gene: TRBV7-8; CDR3 protein: CASSLDGYGYTF; CDR3 DNA: TGTGCCAGCAGCTTAGATGGCTATGGCTACACCTTC
J gene: TRBJ2-5; clone size: many; D gene: .; V gene: TRBV10-1; CDR3 protein: CASSESTGAQETQYF; CDR3 DNA: TGCGCCAGCAGTGAGTCGACCGGGGCACAAGAGACCCAGTACTTC
J gene: TRBJ2-7; clone size: medium-sized; D gene: .; V gene: TRBV4-2; CDR3 protein: CASSDSLDARSHEQYF; CDR3 DNA: TGTGCCAGCAGCGATAGTTTGGACGCTCGCTCCCACGAGCAGTACTTC
J gene: TRBJ1-2; clone size: many; D gene: .; V gene: TRBV7-2; CDR3 protein: CASSAYEGTGYTF; CDR3 DNA: TGTGCCAGCAGCGCATATGAGGGGACTGGCTACACCTTC
J gene: TRBJ2-1; clone size: many; D gene: .; V gene: TRBV27; CDR3 protein: CASSSTLLEQFF; CDR3 DNA: TGTGCCAGCAGTTCGACCCTTCTCGAGCAGTTCTTC
J gene: TRBJ2-5; clone size: many; D gene: TRBD1; V gene: TRBV7-9; CDR3 protein: CASSAPQGALETQYF; CDR3 DNA: TGTGCCAGCAGCGCGCCGCAGGGGGCATTGGAGACCCAGTACTTC
J gene: TRBJ2-7; clone size: many; D gene: .; V gene: TRBV7-8; CDR3 protein: CASSLAGNSYEQYF; CDR3 DNA: TGTGCCAGCAGCTTAGCAGGGAATAGCTACGAGCAGTACTTC
J gene: TRBJ2-7; clone size: many; D gene: .; V gene: TRBV28; CDR3 protein: CASRKQGRSYEQYF; CDR3 DNA: TGTGCCAGCAGAAAACAGGGTCGCTCCTACGAGCAGTACTTC
J gene: TRBJ2-5; clone size: many; D gene: .; V gene: TRBV20-1; CDR3 protein: CSARGPLQETQYF; CDR3 DNA: TGCAGTGCTAGAGGCCCACTCCAAGAGACCCAGTACTTC
J gene: TRBJ2-6; clone size: medium-sized; D gene: TRBD1; V gene: TRBV28; CDR3 protein: CASSTRVGTGFSGANVLTF; CDR3 DNA: TGTGCCAGCAGCACCCGGGTTGGGACAGGGTTTTCTGGGGCCAACGTCCTGACTTTC
J gene: TRBJ2-3; clone size: many; D gene: TRBD1; V gene: TRBV6-2/TRBV6-3; CDR3 protein: CASIQDRGIDTQYF; CDR3 DNA: TGTGCCAGCATTCAGGACAGGGGGATAGATACGCAGTATTTT
J gene: TRBJ2-1; clone size: many; D gene: TRBD2; V gene: TRBV14; CDR3 protein: CASSQRFAGGGEQFF; CDR3 DNA: TGTGCCAGCAGCCAGCGCTTCGCGGGAGGCGGTGAGCAGTTCTTC
J gene: TRBJ2-7; clone size: many; D gene: TRBD1; V gene: TRBV18; CDR3 protein: CASSPPTGEIIEQYF; CDR3 DNA: TGTGCCAGCTCACCACCAACAGGGGAAATAATCGAGCAGTACTTC
J gene: TRBJ2-1; clone size: many; D gene: .; V gene: TRBV20-1; CDR3 protein: CSARAGPSSYNEQFF; CDR3 DNA: TGCAGTGCTAGAGCGGGACCAAGCTCCTACAATGAGCAGTTCTTC
J gene: TRBJ1-2; clone size: many; D gene: .; V gene: TRBV7-2; CDR3 protein: CASSPWRGLPEGSTF; CDR3 DNA: TGTGCCAGCAGCCCATGGAGGGGACTCCCCGAGGGGTCCACCTTC
J gene: TRBJ1-1; clone size: many; D gene: .; V gene: TRBV29-1; CDR3 protein: CSVAGLLNTEAFF; CDR3 DNA: TGCAGCGTCGCGGGCCTATTGAACACTGAAGCTTTCTTT
J gene: TRBJ2-7; clone size: many; D gene: TRBD2; V gene: TRBV28; CDR3 protein: CASSLIANSGSSYEQYF; CDR3 DNA: TGTGCCAGCAGTTTAATCGCTAATAGCGGGAGCTCCTACGAGCAGTACTTC
J gene: TRBJ2-5; clone size: many; D gene: .; V gene: TRBV20-1; CDR3 protein: CSAISGGRGKETQYF; CDR3 DNA: TGCAGTGCTATTTCCGGGGGCCGAGGAAAAGAGACCCAGTACTTC
J gene: TRBJ2-2; clone size: .; D gene: .; V gene: TRBV7-6; CDR3 protein: CASSLDSMNTGELFF; CDR3 DNA: TGTGCCAGCAGCCTGGACAGCATGAACACCGGGGAGCTGTTTTTT
J gene: TRBJ2-1; clone size: .; D gene: TRBD2; V gene: TRBV4-1; CDR3 protein: CASSQWTSENEQFF; CDR3 DNA: TGCGCCAGCAGCCAATGGACTAGCGAGAATGAGCAGTTCTTC
J gene: TRBJ1-3; clone size: .; D gene: .; V gene: TRBV2; CDR3 protein: CASSDSAGNTIYF; CDR3 DNA: TGTGCCAGCAGTGATTCTGCAGGAAACACCATATATTTT
J gene: TRBJ2-1; clone size: many; D gene: .; V gene: TRBV30; CDR3 protein: CAWSDFAGYNEQFF; CDR3 DNA: TGTGCCTGGAGTGATTTCGCAGGGTACAATGAGCAGTTCTTC
J gene: TRBJ2-1; clone size: .; D gene: .; V gene: TRBV11-2; CDR3 protein: CASSQPGQPYNEQFF; CDR3 DNA: TGTGCCAGCAGCCAACCCGGACAGCCATACAATGAGCAGTTCTTC
J gene: TRBJ1-1; clone size: .; D gene: TRBD1; V gene: TRBV12-3/TRBV12-4; CDR3 protein: CASSLGDRYTEAFF; CDR3 DNA: TGTGCCAGCAGTCTTGGGGACAGATACACTGAAGCTTTCTTT
J gene: TRBJ2-2; clone size: many; D gene: TRBD2; V gene: TRBV10-3; CDR3 protein: CAISEREGTGELFF; CDR3 DNA: TGTGCCATCAGTGAGAGGGAGGGCACCGGGGAGCTGTTTTTT
J gene: TRBJ2-3; clone size: .; D gene: .; V gene: TRBV13; CDR3 protein: CASSPNLLVRTDTQYF; CDR3 DNA: TGTGCCAGCAGCCCGAATCTTTTAGTTCGCACAGATACGCAGTATTTT
J gene: TRBJ2-7; clone size: many; D gene: .; V gene: TRBV20-1; CDR3 protein: CSARDKGTPYEQYF; CDR3 DNA: TGCAGTGCTAGAGATAAAGGGACACCCTACGAGCAGTACTTC
J gene: TRBJ2-3; clone size: .; D gene: .; V gene: TRBV7-4; CDR3 protein: CASSPRGGAGTDTQYF; CDR3 DNA: TGTGCCAGCAGCCCGCGGGGTGGGGCGGGCACAGATACGCAGTATTTT
J gene: TRBJ1-6; clone size: many; D gene: .; V gene: TRBV20-1; CDR3 protein: CSARGQRDSPLHF; CDR3 DNA: TGCAGTGCTAGGGGGCAGCGGGATTCACCCCTCCACTTT
J gene: TRBJ1-5; clone size: once; D gene: .; V gene: TRBV2; CDR3 protein: CASSGSGTSQPQHF; CDR3 DNA: TGTGCCAGCAGTGGGTCGGGAACTAGCCAGCCCCAGCATTTT
J gene: TRBJ2-3; clone size: many; D gene: .; V gene: TRBV12-3/TRBV12-4; CDR3 protein: CASSSGPYTQYF; CDR3 DNA: TGTGCCAGCAGTTCAGGGCCCTATACGCAGTATTTT
J gene: TRBJ1-1; clone size: many; D gene: .; V gene: TRBV18; CDR3 protein: CASSSQSAGTEAFF; CDR3 DNA: TGTGCCAGCTCATCACAGTCCGCTGGCACTGAAGCTTTCTTT
J gene: TRBJ2-5; clone size: many; D gene: .; V gene: TRBV5-1; CDR3 protein: CASSLANFRGGETQYF; CDR3 DNA: TGCGCCAGCAGCTTGGCCAATTTCAGGGGTGGCGAGACCCAGTACTTC
J gene: TRBJ2-1; clone size: many; D gene: .; V gene: TRBV12-5; CDR3 protein: CASGHRNEQFF; CDR3 DNA: TGTGCTAGTGGTCACAGGAATGAGCAGTTCTTC
J gene: TRBJ2-5; clone size: many; D gene: .; V gene: TRBV11-2; CDR3 protein: CASTISPKYQETQYF; CDR3 DNA: TGTGCCAGCACTATCAGCCCTAAGTACCAAGAGACCCAGTACTTC
J gene: TRBJ2-3; clone size: .; D gene: TRBD2; V gene: TRBV6-4; CDR3 protein: CARSDVAGGYTDTQYF; CDR3 DNA: TGTGCCAGAAGTGACGTAGCCGGGGGGTACACAGATACGCAGTATTTT
J gene: TRBJ2-5; clone size: .; D gene: .; V gene: TRBV28; CDR3 protein: CASNAGEVWETQYF; CDR3 DNA: TGTGCCAGCAACGCAGGGGAGGTTTGGGAGACCCAGTACTTC
J gene: TRBJ2-1; clone size: medium-sized; D gene: .; V gene: TRBV6-1; CDR3 protein: CASRSTGDEQFF; CDR3 DNA: TGTGCCAGCAGATCAACAGGCGACGAGCAGTTCTTC
J gene: TRBJ2-5; clone size: many; D gene: TRBD2; V gene: TRBV5-1; CDR3 protein: CASSLVRTSGPQETQYF; CDR3 DNA: TGCGCCAGCAGCTTGGTCCGGACTAGCGGTCCTCAAGAGACCCAGTACTTC
J gene: TRBJ1-1; clone size: many; D gene: .; V gene: TRBV7-9; CDR3 protein: CASSLLAMNTEAFF; CDR3 DNA: TGTGCCAGCAGCTTACTAGCAATGAACACTGAAGCTTTCTTT
J gene: TRBJ2-1; clone size: .; D gene: .; V gene: TRBV28; CDR3 protein: CASSLWLLTSYNEQFF; CDR3 DNA: TGTGCCAGCAGTTTGTGGCTGCTGACGTCCTACAATGAGCAGTTCTTC
J gene: TRBJ2-1; clone size: .; D gene: .; V gene: TRBV6-2/TRBV6-3; CDR3 protein: CASSYSGAPSYNEQFF; CDR3 DNA: TGTGCCAGCAGTTACTCAGGAGCCCCTTCCTACAATGAGCAGTTCTTC
J gene: TRBJ2-1; clone size: few; D gene: TRBD1; V gene: TRBV6-6; CDR3 protein: CASSPTGGFYNEQFF; CDR3 DNA: TGTGCCAGCAGCCCGACAGGGGGATTCTACAATGAGCAGTTCTTC
J gene: TRBJ1-2; clone size: many; D gene: TRBD1; V gene: TRBV20-1; CDR3 protein: CSATTGFGYTF; CDR3 DNA: TGCAGTGCCACGACAGGGTTTGGCTACACCTTC